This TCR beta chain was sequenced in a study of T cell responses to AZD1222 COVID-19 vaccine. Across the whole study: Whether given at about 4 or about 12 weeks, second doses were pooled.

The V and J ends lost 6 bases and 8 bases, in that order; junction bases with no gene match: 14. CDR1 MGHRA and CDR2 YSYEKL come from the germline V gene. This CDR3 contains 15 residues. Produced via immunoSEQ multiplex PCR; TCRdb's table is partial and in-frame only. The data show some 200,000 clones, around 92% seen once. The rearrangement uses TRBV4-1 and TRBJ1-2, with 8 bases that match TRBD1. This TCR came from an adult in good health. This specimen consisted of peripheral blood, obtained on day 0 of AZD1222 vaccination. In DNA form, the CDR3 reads TGCGCCAGCAGTCCCCAGGGGGCGGGTAGGCTAGGCTACACCTTC. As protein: CASSPQGAGRLGYTF.